This T cell receptor beta chain was identified during a study of pediatric ulcerative colitis. Clones were sequenced by immunoSEQ multiplex PCR, and TCRdb holds only the in-frame ones, with some missing. The table records tens of thousands of clones, approximately 87% of them present only once. This clonotype was obtained from a boy under 18 who was a control in a study of pediatric ulcerative colitis. The sequenced sample was blood.

CDR3 loop: CASSDFTGTDTQYF. CDR3 bases: TGTGCCAGCAGTGATTTCACTGGCACAGATACGCAGTATTTT. The chain combines TRBV25-1 with TRBJ2-3, with no clear D. Trimming removed 3 bases at V and 1 base at J, with 8 bases between. Germline loops: CDR1 MGHDK, CDR2 SYGVNS. The CDR3 runs 14 residues.